The rows below give T cell receptor beta chains drawn from one sample of a study of cytomegalovirus exposure and HLA in healthy donors. Here immunoSEQ multiplex PCR was the method, and the copy in TCRdb shows in-frame clones only, minus some. The table includes over 55,000 clones, less than 75% detected once. Sequenced sample: PBMCs. These receptors were taken from a man aged 40-49 years in good health and CMV-seropositive. The CDR3 runs from the conserved cysteine through the conserved F or W. D genes are given only for firm matches. The listing skips clone size in some rows; elsewhere it reads once, few, many or a size class.

cdr3_nt | cdr3_aa | j_call | clone_size | v_call | d_call
TGTGCCAGCAGCTTAGCGGGAGGTACCCAAGAGACCCAGTACTTC | CASSLAGGTQETQYF | TRBJ2-5 | once | TRBV5-4 | TRBD2
TGTGCCAGCACCTGGGAGGACATAGCCTACGAGCAGTACTTC | CASTWEDIAYEQYF | TRBJ2-7 | few | TRBV7-8 | -
TGTGCCAGCAGCTTACGGGGAAAACTGTTTTTT | CASSLRGKLFF | TRBJ1-4 | - | TRBV7-2 | -
TGCAGCGCCCGGGGACAGGGAAAGCCCTACGAGCAGTACTTC | CSARGQGKPYEQYF | TRBJ2-7 | - | TRBV29-1 | TRBD1
TGCGCCAGCAGCCTGGGCCGGGACACCTCTGAAGCTTTCTTT | CASSLGRDTSEAFF | TRBJ1-1 | few | TRBV5-1 | -
TGTGCCAGCAGGGGCGGGTCCTACGAGCAGTACTTC | CASRGGSYEQYF | TRBJ2-7 | - | TRBV28 | -
TGTGCCAGCACCTCAAGCGGGGGTGAGCAGTTCTTC | CASTSSGGEQFF | TRBJ2-1 | - | TRBV5-4 | TRBD2
TGTGCCAGTAGTATAGAGCAGGCAGCCGCTAGCACAGATACGCAGTATTTT | CASSIEQAAASTDTQYF | TRBJ2-3 | - | TRBV19 | -
TGTGCCAGCAGCCACAGGGACACCGGGGAGCTGTTTTTT | CASSHRDTGELFF | TRBJ2-2 | few | TRBV6-5 | -
TGTGCCAGCAGTTTTACAGGGGGCTCGAACACTGAAGCTTTCTTT | CASSFTGGSNTEAFF | TRBJ1-1 | once | TRBV28 | TRBD1
TGTGCCAGCAGTTTCCGAACAGGGGGCGCAGGTGGCTACACCTTC | CASSFRTGGAGGYTF | TRBJ1-2 | - | TRBV5-6 | TRBD1
TGCGCCAGCAGCCCGGGGACAGGGTTCGATCAACCCCAGCATTTT | CASSPGTGFDQPQHF | TRBJ1-5 | - | TRBV5-1 | TRBD1
TGTGCCAGCAGCGTGACGGTCGGACTAGCGGGGGGCCCTTTTGGCGAGCAGTACTTC | CASSVTVGLAGGPFGEQYF | TRBJ2-7 | - | TRBV9 | TRBD2
TGTGCCAGCAGTGTGCGGGAGGGTTTCGAGACCCAGTACTTC | CASSVREGFETQYF | TRBJ2-5 | - | TRBV25-1 | TRBD2
TGTGCCAGCAGTGAGGGGGGGGTAAATCAGCCCCAGCATTTT | CASSEGGVNQPQHF | TRBJ1-5 | - | TRBV6-1 | -
TGTGCCAGCAGTGCCGGGACAGCTAATGAAAAACTGTTTTTT | CASSAGTANEKLFF | TRBJ1-4 | - | TRBV2 | TRBD1
TGTGCCAGCACTAGGGGGAAGGACTACGAGCAGTACTTC | CASTRGKDYEQYF | TRBJ2-7 | - | TRBV6-5 | -
TGTGCCACCAGCAGACCCGACAGGGGTAACAATGAGCAGTTCTTC | CATSRPDRGNNEQFF | TRBJ2-1 | few | TRBV15 | TRBD1
TGTGCCAGCAGCGTAGGTCCCCCGGGTGCTGGCAAAAACATTCAGTACTTC | CASSVGPPGAGKNIQYF | TRBJ2-4 | few | TRBV9 | -
TGCGCCAGCAGCTTGTTCAGGGCTGACAAAAACATTCAGTACTTC | CASSLFRADKNIQYF | TRBJ2-4 | - | TRBV5-1 | -
TGTGCCAGCAGACAACAGGGGCACCCGAACACCGGGGAGCTGTTTTTT | CASRQQGHPNTGELFF | TRBJ2-2 | - | TRBV27 | TRBD1
TGTGCCAGCAGTTTATACAAGGGGGCCGGGTCTCGTGATCAGCCCCAGCATTTT | CASSLYKGAGSRDQPQHF | TRBJ1-5 | - | TRBV28 | TRBD1
TGTGCCAGCAGCCTCTCTACGGAGAACTATGGCTACACCTTC | CASSLSTENYGYTF | TRBJ1-2 | - | TRBV5-6 | -
TGCGCCAGCAGCCTGGATGGGGCCGGTACAGATACGCAGTATTTT | CASSLDGAGTDTQYF | TRBJ2-3 | - | TRBV4-3 | -
TGCGCCAGCAGCCTACAGGGGGCGGTGGGTGCAGATACGCAGTATTTT | CASSLQGAVGADTQYF | TRBJ2-3 | - | TRBV5-1 | TRBD1